This record looks at one T cell receptor beta chain sequence and its context. Its target is not known. This sample is drawn from a study of cytomegalovirus exposure and HLA in healthy donors. Regarding the study as a whole: Per a prior analysis, the majority of TCR beta V segments were productive roughly 87% or roughly 30% of the time. From TCR beta sequences, most subjects' HLA-A and HLA-B alleles were reportedly predicted accurately.

Primers included in the PCR were 60 Vbeta and 13 Jbeta primers. Here immunoSEQ multiplex PCR was the method, and the copy in TCRdb shows in-frame clones only, minus some. Counted here are around 120,000 clones, about 80% occurring once; the ten biggest clones make up approximately 1%. J gave up 5 bases and V 6 bases, and 7 bases lay outside the gene matches. Germline lookup yields CDR1 SGHVS and CDR2 FQNEAQ. The CDR3 sequence is 16 residues long. This clonotype was obtained from a human donor in good health. The J gene is TRBJ2-5, the V gene TRBV7-8; the match to TRBD2 covers 15 bases. Sequences were obtained from PBMCs. The CDR3 loop is CASSDTGTSGGETQYF. The CDR3 coding sequence is TGTGCCAGCAGTGATACCGGGACTAGCGGGGGGGAGACCCAGTACTTC.